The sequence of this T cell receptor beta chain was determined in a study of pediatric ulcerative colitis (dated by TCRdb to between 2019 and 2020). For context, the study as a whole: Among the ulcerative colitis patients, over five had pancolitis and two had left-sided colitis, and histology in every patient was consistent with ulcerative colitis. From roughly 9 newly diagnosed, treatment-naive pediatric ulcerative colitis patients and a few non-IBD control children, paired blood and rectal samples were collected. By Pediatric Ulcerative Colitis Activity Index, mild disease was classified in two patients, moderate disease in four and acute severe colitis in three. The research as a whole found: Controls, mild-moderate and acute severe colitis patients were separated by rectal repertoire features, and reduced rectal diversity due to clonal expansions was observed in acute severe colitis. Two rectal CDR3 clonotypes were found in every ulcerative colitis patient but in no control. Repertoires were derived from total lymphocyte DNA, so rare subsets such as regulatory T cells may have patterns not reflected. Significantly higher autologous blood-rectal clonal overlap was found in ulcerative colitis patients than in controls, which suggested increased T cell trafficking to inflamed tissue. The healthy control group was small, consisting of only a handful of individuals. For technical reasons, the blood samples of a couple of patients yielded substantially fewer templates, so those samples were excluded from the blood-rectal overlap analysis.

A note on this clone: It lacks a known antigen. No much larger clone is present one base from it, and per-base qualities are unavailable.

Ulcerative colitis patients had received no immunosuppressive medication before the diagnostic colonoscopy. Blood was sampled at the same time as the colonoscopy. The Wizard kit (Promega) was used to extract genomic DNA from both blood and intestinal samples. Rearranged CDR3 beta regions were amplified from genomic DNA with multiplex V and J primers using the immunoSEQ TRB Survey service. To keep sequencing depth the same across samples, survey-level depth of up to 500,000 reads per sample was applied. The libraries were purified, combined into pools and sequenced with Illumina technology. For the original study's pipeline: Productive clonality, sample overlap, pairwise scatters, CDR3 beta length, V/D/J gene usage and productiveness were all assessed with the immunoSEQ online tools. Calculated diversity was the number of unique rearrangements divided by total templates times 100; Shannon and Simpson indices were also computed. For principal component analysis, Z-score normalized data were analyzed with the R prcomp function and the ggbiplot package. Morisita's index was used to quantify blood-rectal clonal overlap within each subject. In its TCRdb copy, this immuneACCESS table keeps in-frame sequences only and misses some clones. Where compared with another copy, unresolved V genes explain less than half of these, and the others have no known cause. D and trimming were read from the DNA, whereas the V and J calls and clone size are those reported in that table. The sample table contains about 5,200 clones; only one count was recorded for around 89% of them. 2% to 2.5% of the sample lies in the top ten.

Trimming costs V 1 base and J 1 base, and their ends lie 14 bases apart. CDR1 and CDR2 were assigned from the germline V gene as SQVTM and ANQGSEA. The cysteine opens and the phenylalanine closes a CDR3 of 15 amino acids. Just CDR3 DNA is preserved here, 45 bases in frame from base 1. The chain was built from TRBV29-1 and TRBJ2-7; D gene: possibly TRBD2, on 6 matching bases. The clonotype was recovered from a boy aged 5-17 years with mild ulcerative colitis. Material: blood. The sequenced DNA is TGCAGCGTTGAAGGGGGGGTGAGGAGGTCCTACGAGCAGTACTTC. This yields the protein CSVEGGVRRSYEQYF.